The present T cell receptor beta chain was sequenced within a study of cytomegalovirus exposure and HLA in healthy donors. The CDR3 loop spans 18 amino acids. Germline V gives CDR1 SGHRS, CDR2 YFSETQ. Trimming at V came to 4 bases and at J to 3 bases, leaving 9 bases not matched to a gene. The count of this clone is one. The antigen is unknown. The primer mix had 60 Vbeta and 13 Jbeta primers. Profiled with immunoSEQ multiplex PCR; TCRdb holds only in-frame clones, not every one. The repertoire consists of 200,000 to 250,000 clones, with approximately 90% occurring once and the leading ten covering roughly 0.99%. Overall study findings and caveats: Later analysis reportedly placed an Asian-associated ancestry cluster below the roughly 700-donor mean in N-insertions. DRB1 showed the most TCR associations and HLA-C the fewest in a later analysis, as rates varied by HLA locus.

The sample comprised PBMCs. The V and J genes are TRBV5-1 and TRBJ2-6, with 11 positions matching TRBD1. This TCR was recovered from a woman between 18 and 29 years old in good health and CMV-seronegative. CDR3: CASSPRDRGTFGANVLTF. CDR3 sequence (DNA): TGCGCCAGCAGCCCCCGGGACAGGGGGACTTTTGGGGCCAACGTCCTGACTTTC.